This T cell receptor beta chain stems from a study of response to subunit inactivated influenza vaccine. Overall study findings and caveats: The authors suggested that few new T cells are recruited per seasonal influenza vaccination.

MiXCR, run by TCRdb on the RT-PCR reads, gives a single entry per CDR3 protein. The sample yields under 950,000 distinct CDR3 sequences, about 20% seen once. This CDR3 has 15 amino acids. CDR1 and CDR2 from the germline V gene are SEHNR and FQNEAQ (reference sequence). In regard to this clonotype: The antigen is not known. Mismatch with germline at one junction end may stem from a read error.

The sample in question was PBMCs from blood, obtained 5 days after vaccination. This clonotype originated in a man aged 50 to 59 who received an inactivated influenza vaccine. The chain recombines TRBV7-9 with TRBJ2-2; D assignment may be TRBD1 or TRBD2 (6 bases each). CDR3 bases: TGTGCCAGCAGCCCAAGGAGGGGGAACACCGGGGAGCAGTTTTTT. Amino acid sequence: CASSPRRGNTGEQFF.